These 30 T cell receptor beta chains originate from one sample sequenced in a study of control samples from healthy donors and cancer patients. Measured with immunoSEQ multiplex PCR; TCRdb has only the in-frame clones, and not every one. The sample holds roughly 120,000 clones; 93% are singletons and the top ten take about 1.5%. Sequencing input: PBMCs. Receptors originate from a man aged 45-65 years with head and neck cancer.

The chain is built from TRBV6-2 or TRBV6-3 and TRBJ1-1; unclear D gene. CDR3 length: 13 residues. Trimming stripped 6 bases from V and 4 bases from J, with 12 bases between. Per the germline V gene, CDR1 is MNHEY and CDR2 is SVGEGT. The CDR3 reads CASSFGSFTEAFF. Here the CDR3 DNA reads TGTGCCAGCAGCTTTGGTTCTTTCACTGAAGCTTTCTTT.

The CDR3 DNA sequence: TGTGCCAGCAGCGTCAGTGAGCTCTCTGGAAACACCATATATTTT. Residues: CASSVSELSGNTIYF. The rearrangement uses TRBV9 and TRBJ1-3; D is unresolved. V shed 2 bases and J shed 0 bases, with 9 bases lying between them. The CDR3 runs to 15 residues. The germline gives CDR1 SGDLS, CDR2 YYNGEE. Based on the CDR3 plus reference TRBV9 and TRBJ1-3, the full variable domain is DSGVTQTPKHLITATGQRVTLRCSPRSGDLSVYWYQQSLDQGLQFLIQYYNGEERAKGNILERFSAQQFPDLHSELNLSSLELGDSALYFCASSVSELSGNTIYFGEGSWLTVV.

The chain combines TRBV29-1 with TRBJ1-1; possibly TRBD1 for D (5 bases). Looked up from germline, CDR1 is SQVTM and CDR2 is ANQGSEA. This CDR3 has 14 amino acids. V was trimmed by 1 base and J by 4 bases, leaving 13 bases between them. The CDR3, as DNA: TGCAGCGTTGAAGGGGGGAAGGGTCCCACTGAAGCTTTCTTT. This sequence encodes CSVEGGKGPTEAFF.

This chain uses TRBV6-5 with TRBJ2-7, with 10 bases aligning to TRBD1. CDR1 and CDR2 (germline): MNHEY, SVGAGI. V gave up 4 bases and J gave up 6 bases; unmatched junction bases: 6. This CDR3 is built from 14 residues. CDR3 sequence: CASSSGTGVFEQYF. As DNA, the CDR3 is TGTGCCAGCAGTTCCGGGACAGGGGTTTTCGAGCAGTACTTC.

The chain is built from TRBV7-2 and TRBJ1-2, with D perhaps TRBD1 (6 bases). Germline assignment: CDR1 SGHTA and CDR2 FQGNSA. The CDR3 contains 18 residues. The germline V and J ends were trimmed by 5 bases and 6 bases, with 28 bases remaining between them. The CDR3 is CASSLPLKGVVGIHGYTF. CDR3 coding DNA: TGTGCCAGCAGCCTCCCCTTGAAGGGGGTTGTGGGTATCCATGGCTACACCTTC.

The V and J genes are TRBV4-1 and TRBJ2-7, with TRBD1 identical over 7 bases. In germline, CDR1 is MGHRA, CDR2 YSYEKL. V dropped 8 bases and J dropped 3; count of bases not matched to a gene: 10. The CDR3 runs to 14 residues. Here the CDR3 DNA reads TGCGCCAGCTCCCTGGACAGGCGGAGCTACGAGCAGTACTTC. Its protein is CASSLDRRSYEQYF.

This chain joins TRBV30 and TRBJ1-1, with a weak D call TRBD1 (5 bases). Trimming shortened V by 4 bases and J by 1 base, and 10 bases separated the two germline ends. This CDR3 has 13 residues. Per germline, CDR1 GTSNPN and CDR2 SVGIG (reference sequence). Here the CDR3 reads CAWKGISNTEAFF. CDR3 nucleotide sequence: TGTGCCTGGAAGGGGATCTCGAACACTGAAGCTTTCTTT.

The genes are TRBV7-2 and TRBJ2-5; no firm D call. CDR3 size: 13 residues. The V end lost 3 bases, the J end lost 1 base, and 6 bases lay between the germline ends. Per germline, CDR1 SGHTA and CDR2 FQGNSA. CDR3 DNA sequence: TGTGCCAGCAGCTTGGGTATCCAAGAGACCCAGTACTTC. It specifies CASSLGIQETQYF.

The rearrangement joins TRBV19 to TRBJ1-2; a possible D gene is TRBD1 (5 bases). The CDR3 extends over 14 amino acids. Germline loops: CDR1 LNHDA, CDR2 SQIVND (reference sequence). The ends were cut back, 10 bases at V and 9 bases at J, with 24 bases in the middle. This CDR3 reads CATQDYTGTDSYTF. The CDR3 nucleotides read TGTGCCACCCAAGATTATACCGGGACGGATAGCTACACCTTC.

The chain links TRBV28 to TRBJ1-2; no clear D. CDR3 size: 13 residues. Deletions cut 4 bases from V and 0 bases from J, with 6 bases between. Germline CDR1 reads MDHEN; CDR2 reads SYDVKM. The chain's CDR3 is CASSSGPNYGYTF. The CDR3 nucleotides are TGTGCCAGCAGTTCGGGTCCTAACTATGGCTACACCTTC.

V usage is TRBV19 and J usage is TRBJ1-5; 9 bases fit TRBD1. V gave up 6 bases and J gave up 3 bases; unmatched junction bases: 15. This CDR3 comprises 18 residues. The germline V gene has CDR1 LNHDA and CDR2 SQIVND (reference sequence). This CDR3 reads CASRGGRRTGDANQPQHF. The DNA for the CDR3 is TGTGCCAGTAGGGGAGGGAGGCGGACAGGGGATGCCAATCAGCCCCAGCATTTT. Complete variable domain (other parts from reference TRBV19 and TRBJ1-5): DGGITQSPKYLFRKEGQNVTLSCEQNLNHDAMYWYRQDPGQGLRLIYYSQIVNDFQKGDIAEGYSVSREKKESFPLTVTSAQKNPTAFYLCASRGGRRTGDANQPQHFGDGTRLSIL.

V gene TRBV5-4 combines with J gene TRBJ1-1; D remains unclear. The germline V gene has CDR1 SGHNT and CDR2 YYREEE (reference sequence). V was cut by 5 bases and J by 1 base, with 6 bases left in between. The CDR3 length is 12 residues. The chain's CDR3 is CASSHRNTEAFF. CDR3 nucleotide sequence: TGTGCCAGCAGTCACAGGAACACTGAAGCTTTCTTT.

This clone was seen ten or more times. The chain has TRBV5-1 and TRBJ2-1; either TRBD1 or TRBD2 may fit D (5 bases each). V lost 4 bases and J lost 7, with 18 bases in between. Germline loops: CDR1 SGHRS, CDR2 YFSETQ. This CDR3 has 15 amino acids. Here the CDR3 DNA reads TGCGCCAGCAGCCCCGGGATGGGGCGGGTTAATGAGCAGTTCTTC. Protein: CASSPGMGRVNEQFF.

This chain connects TRBV15 to TRBJ2-5, with 10 bases aligning to TRBD1. The germline CDR1 and CDR2 sequences are LNHNV and YYDKDF (reference sequence). This CDR3 region has 17 residues. The V and J ends lost 1 base and 2 bases, in that order; junction bases with no gene match: 7. The CDR3 here is CATSRGSGDRGQETQYF. In DNA, the CDR3 is TGTGCCACCAGCAGAGGGTCTGGGGACAGGGGACAAGAGACCCAGTACTTC. The whole variable domain, filled in from reference TRBV15 and TRBJ2-5, reads DAMVIQNPRYQVTQFGKPVTLSCSQTLNHNVMYWYQQKSSQAPKLLFHYYDKDFNNEADTPDNFQSRRPNTSFCFLDIRSPGLGDTAMYLCATSRGSGDRGQETQYFGPGTRLLVL.

The chain employs TRBV6-2 or TRBV6-3 and TRBJ2-1, with unresolved D. V lost 6 bases and J lost 8, with 14 bases in between. This CDR3 comprises 13 residues. The germline V gene has CDR1 MNHEY and CDR2 SVGEGT. CDR3 in DNA: TGTGCCAGCAGCCCATTAGGTGGCCATGAGCAGTTCTTC. The encoded protein is CASSPLGGHEQFF.

This rearrangement joins TRBV5-1 to TRBJ2-5; TRBD2 aligns across 7 bases. The CDR3 has 14 amino acids. CDR1 is SGHRS and CDR2 is YFSETQ in the germline V gene. Unmatched junction bases numbered 8, after V lost 7 bases and J lost 2 bases. CDR3 coding DNA: TGCGCCAGCCGCATCGGGACTACGCAAGAGACCCAGTACTTC. It encodes CASRIGTTQETQYF.

This clone was observed a single time. The J gene is TRBJ2-2, the V gene TRBV11-3; no firm D call. The CDR3 is made up of 15 amino acids. The V gene's germline CDR1 is SGHNT and CDR2 YENEEA. Between the trimmed V and J ends, which lost 6 bases and 8 bases, there was a span of 19 bases. The chain's CDR3 is CASRSRTAPPGELFF. In nucleotides, the CDR3 is TGTGCCAGCAGGAGTAGGACGGCGCCCCCGGGGGAGCTGTTTTTT.

CDR3 protein: CASSRSSDTGYGYTF. The CDR3 region has the DNA TGTGCCAGCAGCCGAAGTTCTGACACCGGCTATGGCTACACCTTC. The chain links TRBV3-1 (or the pseudogene TRBV3-2) to TRBJ1-2; D is uncertain. Germline CDR1 is LGHDT and CDR2 is YNNKEL (reference sequence). The CDR3 is 15 residues long. Between the trimmed V and J ends, which lost 4 bases and 4 bases, there was a span of 16 bases.

The chain has TRBV19 and TRBJ2-7; unclear D gene. The CDR3 sequence is 13 residues long. V lost 0 bases and J 3 bases, leaving 6 bases between the germline ends. In germline, CDR1 is LNHDA, CDR2 SQIVND (reference sequence). CDR3 DNA sequence: TGTGCCAGTAGTATAGATACGGGCTACGAGCAGTACTTC. It translates to CASSIDTGYEQYF.

The chain links TRBV11-2 to TRBJ2-3; the D is unclear. The CDR3 extends over 14 amino acids. V was pared by 1 base and J by 0 bases, with 5 bases between. CDR1 is SGHAT and CDR2 is FQNNGV in the germline V gene. DNA for the CDR3: TGTGCCAGCAGCTTAGGTGGGAGCACAGATACGCAGTATTTT. This encodes CASSLGGSTDTQYF.

The chain combines TRBV6-2 or TRBV6-3 with TRBJ1-4; maybe TRBD1 (5 bases). Deletions cut 2 bases from V and 7 bases from J, with 14 bases between. Germline loops: CDR1 MNHEY, CDR2 SVGEGT. The length of the CDR3 is 15 residues. The DNA of the CDR3 is TGTGCCAGCAGTTACCGGGGCCCCGGAGGTGAAAAACTGTTTTTT. Its translation: CASSYRGPGGEKLFF.

The genes are TRBV18 and TRBJ1-5; D call uncertain. This CDR3 comprises 15 residues. Deletions cut 3 bases from V and 0 bases from J, with 9 bases between. CDR1 is KGHSH, CDR2 LQKENI, per germline. As DNA, the CDR3 is TGTGCCAGCTCACCCAGACGGAATAGCAATCAGCCCCAGCATTTT. Encoded protein: CASSPRRNSNQPQHF.

The chain employs TRBV6-5 and TRBJ1-1; no clear D gene. The length of the CDR3 is 11 residues. Trimming took off 8 bases at V and 6 bases at J, with 10 bases between the two ends. CDR1 is MNHEY and CDR2 is SVGAGI in the germline V gene. In nucleotides, the CDR3 is TGTGCCAGCCATTTCCAGGCTGAAGCTTTCTTT. Its translation: CASHFQAEAFF.

This chain connects TRBV2 to TRBJ2-5, with D perhaps assigned TRBD1 or TRBD2 (7 bases each). Trimming removed 2 bases at V and 4 bases at J, with 17 bases between. CDR3 length: 16 residues. Germline V gene sequence: CDR1 SNHLY, CDR2 FYNNEI. CDR3 sequence reads: CASSEFGQGGIETQYF. As DNA, the CDR3 is TGTGCCAGCAGTGAATTTGGGCAGGGGGGGATAGAGACCCAGTACTTC.

The chain joins TRBV29-1 to TRBJ2-3; D not certain. CDR1 is SQVTM and CDR2 is ANQGSEA in the germline V gene. V shed 4 bases and J shed 6 bases, with 14 bases lying between them. The CDR3 totals 13 residues. The CDR3, as DNA: TGCAGCGTTGGCGTCACCTCTCTCGATACGCAGTATTTT. Amino acid sequence: CSVGVTSLDTQYF.

The chain combines TRBV7-9 with TRBJ2-3; the D is unclear. The CDR3 extends over 11 amino acids. The germline V gene encodes CDR1 SEHNR and CDR2 FQNEAQ (reference sequence). Trimming pared 6 bases from V and 3 bases from J, leaving 4 bases between. This CDR3 is CASRITDTQYF. Here the CDR3 DNA reads TGTGCCAGCAGAATAACAGATACGCAGTATTTT.

This clone is a singleton in its sample. V usage is TRBV29-1 and J usage is TRBJ1-1, with a possible D match to TRBD1 (6 bases). The CDR3 has 13 amino acids. Germline loops: CDR1 SQVTM, CDR2 ANQGSEA. The V end lost 6 bases, the J end lost 4 bases, and 15 bases lay between the germline ends. The CDR3 reads CSVSFVQGTEAFF. Written as DNA, the CDR3 is TGCAGCGTGTCGTTCGTACAGGGCACTGAAGCTTTCTTT.

Concerning this clone: Other DNA variants within this sample encode the same CDR3. This sequence joins TRBV18 and TRBJ2-5; no definite D call. The V gene lost 6 bases and the J gene lost 2 bases, with 7 bases spanning the gap. This CDR3 is built from 12 residues. CDR1 and CDR2 (germline): KGHSH, LQKENI. CDR3 amino acids: CASSGYQETQYF. The CDR3 coding sequence is TGTGCCAGCTCTGGGTATCAAGAGACCCAGTACTTC. The full variable domain, completed using reference TRBV18 and TRBJ2-5, is NAGVMQNPRHLVRRRGQEARLRCSPMKGHSHVYWYRQLPEEGLKFMVYLQKENIIDESGMPKERFSAEFPKEGPSILRIQQVVRGDSAAYFCASSGYQETQYFGPGTRLLVL.

The V call is TRBV6-6, the J call TRBJ1-5, with D perhaps matching TRBD1 (6 bases). In germline, CDR1 is MNHNY, CDR2 SVGAGI (reference sequence). This CDR3 has 14 residues. Trimming cost V 2 bases and J 4 bases, with 9 bases left between them. The CDR3 sequence is CASSYKGGNQPQHF. DNA for the CDR3: TGTGCCAGCAGTTACAAGGGGGGGAATCAGCCCCAGCATTTT.

The genes are TRBV28 and TRBJ2-6; weak D call: TRBD2 (5 bases). From germline, CDR1 is MDHEN and CDR2 SYDVKM. Trimming pared 2 bases from V and 0 bases from J, leaving 11 bases between. This CDR3 spans 17 amino acids. CDR3 DNA: TGTGCCAGCAGTTTAAGCGGTGCGTTCTCTGGGGCCAACGTCCTGACTTTC. It specifies CASSLSGAFSGANVLTF.